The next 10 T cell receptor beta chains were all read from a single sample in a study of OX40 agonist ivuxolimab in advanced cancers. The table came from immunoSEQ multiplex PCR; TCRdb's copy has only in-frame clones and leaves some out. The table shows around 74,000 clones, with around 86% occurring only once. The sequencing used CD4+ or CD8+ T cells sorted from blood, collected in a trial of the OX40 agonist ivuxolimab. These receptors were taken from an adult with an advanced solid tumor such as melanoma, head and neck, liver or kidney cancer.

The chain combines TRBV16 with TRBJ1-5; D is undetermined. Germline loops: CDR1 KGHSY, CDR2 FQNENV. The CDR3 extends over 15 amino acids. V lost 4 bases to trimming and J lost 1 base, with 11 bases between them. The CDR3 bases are TGTGCCAGCAGCCCCCGAGTAACAAGCAATCAGCCCCAGCATTTT. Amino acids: CASSPRVTSNQPQHF.

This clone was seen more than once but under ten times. Written as DNA, the CDR3 is TGTGCCAGCAGCCCCCGGGGGGCTCTCTACGAGCAGTACTTC. Protein product: CASSPRGALYEQYF. The chain carries TRBV7-9 and TRBJ2-7; D possibly corresponds to TRBD2 (7 bases). The CDR3 length is 14 residues. Germline V gene data show CDR1 as SEHNR and CDR2 as FQNEAQ (reference sequence). V was clipped by 5 bases and J by 3 bases, with 14 bases between them.

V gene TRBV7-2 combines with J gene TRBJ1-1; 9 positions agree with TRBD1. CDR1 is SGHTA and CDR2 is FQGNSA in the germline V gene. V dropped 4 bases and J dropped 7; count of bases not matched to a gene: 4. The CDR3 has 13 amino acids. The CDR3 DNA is TGTGCCAGCAGCTCTAGACAGGGGGATGAAGCTTTCTTT. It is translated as CASSSRQGDEAFF. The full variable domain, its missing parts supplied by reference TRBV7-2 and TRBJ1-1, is GAGVSQSPSNKVTEKGKDVELRCDPISGHTALYWYRQSLGQGLEFLIYFQGNSAPDKSGLPSDRFSAERTGGSVSTLTIQRTQQEDSAVYLCASSSRQGDEAFFGQGTRLTVV.

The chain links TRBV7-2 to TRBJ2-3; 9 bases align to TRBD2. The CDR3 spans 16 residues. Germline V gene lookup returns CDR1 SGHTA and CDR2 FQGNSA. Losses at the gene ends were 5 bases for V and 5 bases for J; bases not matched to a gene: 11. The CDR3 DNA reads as TGTGCCAGCAGCCTTTCTGCGGGGGGGCTGATAGATACGCAGTATTTT. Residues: CASSLSAGGLIDTQYF.

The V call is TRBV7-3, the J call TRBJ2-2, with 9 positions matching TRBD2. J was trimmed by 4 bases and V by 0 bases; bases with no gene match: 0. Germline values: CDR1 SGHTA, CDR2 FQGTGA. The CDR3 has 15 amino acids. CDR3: CASSLTLAGTGELFF. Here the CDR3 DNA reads TGTGCCAGCAGCTTAACACTAGCGGGCACCGGGGAGCTGTTTTTT.

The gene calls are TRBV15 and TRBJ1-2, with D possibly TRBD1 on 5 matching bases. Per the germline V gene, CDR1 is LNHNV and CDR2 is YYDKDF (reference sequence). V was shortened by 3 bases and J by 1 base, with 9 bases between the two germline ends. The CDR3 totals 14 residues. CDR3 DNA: TGTGCCACCAGCAGGCCGGGACTTAACTATGGCTACACCTTC. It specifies CATSRPGLNYGYTF.

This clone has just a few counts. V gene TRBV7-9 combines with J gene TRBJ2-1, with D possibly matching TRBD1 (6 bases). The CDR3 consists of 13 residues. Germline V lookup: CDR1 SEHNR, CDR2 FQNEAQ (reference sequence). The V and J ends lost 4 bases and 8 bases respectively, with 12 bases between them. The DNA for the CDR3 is TGTGCCAGCAGCTCTGGCAGGGGAGATGAGCAGTTCTTC. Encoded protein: CASSSGRGDEQFF.

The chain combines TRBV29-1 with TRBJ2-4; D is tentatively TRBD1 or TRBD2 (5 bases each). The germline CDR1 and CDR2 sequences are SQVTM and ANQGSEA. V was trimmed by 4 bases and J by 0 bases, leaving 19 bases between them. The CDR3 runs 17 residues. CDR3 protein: CSVVFGDAGVAKNIQYF. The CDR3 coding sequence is TGCAGCGTTGTCTTCGGGGACGCCGGAGTAGCCAAAAACATTCAGTACTTC. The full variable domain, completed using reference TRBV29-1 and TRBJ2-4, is SAVISQKPSRDICQRGTSLTIQCQVDSQVTMMFWYRQQPGQSLTLIATANQGSEATYESGFVIDKFPISRPNLTFSTLTVSNMSPEDSSIYLCSVVFGDAGVAKNIQYFGAGTRLSVL.

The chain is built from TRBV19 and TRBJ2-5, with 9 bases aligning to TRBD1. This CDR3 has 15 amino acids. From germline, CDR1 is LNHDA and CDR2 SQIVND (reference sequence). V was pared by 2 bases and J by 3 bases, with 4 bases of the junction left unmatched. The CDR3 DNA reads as TGTGCCAGTAGTATATTGACAGGGGGGGAAGAGACCCAGTACTTC. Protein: CASSILTGGEETQYF.

CDR3 region: CASSEQGTGTGELFF. The CDR3 DNA reads TGTGCCAGCAGTGAACAGGGAACTGGGACCGGGGAGCTGTTTTTT. The chain combines TRBV6-1 with TRBJ2-2, with D maybe TRBD1 (5 bases). CDR1 is MNHNS and CDR2 is SASEGT in the germline V gene. The CDR3 sequence is 15 residues long. Trimming removed 2 bases at V and 5 bases at J, with 12 bases between.